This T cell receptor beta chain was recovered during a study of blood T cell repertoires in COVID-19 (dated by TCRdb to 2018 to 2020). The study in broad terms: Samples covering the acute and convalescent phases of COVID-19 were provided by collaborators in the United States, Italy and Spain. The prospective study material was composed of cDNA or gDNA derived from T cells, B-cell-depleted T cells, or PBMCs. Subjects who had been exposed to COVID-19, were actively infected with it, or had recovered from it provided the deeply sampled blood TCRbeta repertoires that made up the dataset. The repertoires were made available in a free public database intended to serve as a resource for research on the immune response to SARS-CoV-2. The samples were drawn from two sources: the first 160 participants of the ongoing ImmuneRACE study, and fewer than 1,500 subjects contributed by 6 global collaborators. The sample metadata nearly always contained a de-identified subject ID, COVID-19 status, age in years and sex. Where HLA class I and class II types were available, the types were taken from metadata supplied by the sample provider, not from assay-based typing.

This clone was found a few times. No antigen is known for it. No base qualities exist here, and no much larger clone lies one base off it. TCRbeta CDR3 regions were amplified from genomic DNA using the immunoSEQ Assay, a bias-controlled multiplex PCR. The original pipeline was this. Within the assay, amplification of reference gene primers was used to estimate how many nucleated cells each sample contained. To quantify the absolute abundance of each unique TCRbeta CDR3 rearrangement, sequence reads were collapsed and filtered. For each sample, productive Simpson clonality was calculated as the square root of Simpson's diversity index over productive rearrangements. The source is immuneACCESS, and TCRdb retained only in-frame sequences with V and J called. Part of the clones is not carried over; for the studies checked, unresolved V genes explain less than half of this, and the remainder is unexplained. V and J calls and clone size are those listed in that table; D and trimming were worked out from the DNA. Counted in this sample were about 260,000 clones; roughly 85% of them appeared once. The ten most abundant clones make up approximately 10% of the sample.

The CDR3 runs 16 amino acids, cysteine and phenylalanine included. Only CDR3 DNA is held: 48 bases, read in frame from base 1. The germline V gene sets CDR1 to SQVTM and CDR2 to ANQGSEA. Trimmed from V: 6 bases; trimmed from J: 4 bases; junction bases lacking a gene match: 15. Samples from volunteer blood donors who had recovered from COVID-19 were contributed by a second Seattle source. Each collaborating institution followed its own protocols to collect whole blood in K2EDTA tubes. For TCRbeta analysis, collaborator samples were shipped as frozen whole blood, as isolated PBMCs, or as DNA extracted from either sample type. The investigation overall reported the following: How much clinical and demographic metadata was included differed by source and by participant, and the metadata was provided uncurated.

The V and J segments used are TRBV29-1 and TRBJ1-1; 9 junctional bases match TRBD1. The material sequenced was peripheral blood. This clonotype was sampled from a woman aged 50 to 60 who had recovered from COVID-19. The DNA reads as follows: TGCAGCGTCCAAACAGGGGGCGCAAATTTGGGCACTGAAGCTTTCTTT. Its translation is CSVQTGGANLGTEAFF. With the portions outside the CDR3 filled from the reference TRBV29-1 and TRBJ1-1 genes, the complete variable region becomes SAVISQKPSRDICQRGTSLTIQCQVDSQVTMMFWYRQQPGQSLTLIATANQGSEATYESGFVIDKFPISRPNLTFSTLTVSNMSPEDSSIYLCSVQTGGANLGTEAFFGQGTRLTVV.